A single sample is the source of the 18 T cell receptor beta chains below, sequenced in a study of blood T cell repertoires in COVID-19 (TCRdb year 2020). Library creation used the immunoSEQ multiplex PCR assay. In TCRdb, the immuneACCESS table is reduced to in-frame sequences with V and J assigned. These tables do not hold every clone; where another copy was compared, an unresolved V gene accounts for under half, and the others remain unexplained. Present in this sample are approximately 390,000 clones, 85% to 90% of which were seen just once. The ten largest make up 6.5% to 7% of the sample. The sequencing input was peripheral blood. All receptors derive from a man between 18 and 29 years old with active or convalescent COVID-19.

CDR3 in amino acids: CASSPPRGAGTYEQYF. CDR3 DNA: TGTGCCAGCTCACCACCGAGAGGAGCGGGGACCTACGAGCAGTACTTC. The chain links TRBV18 to TRBJ2-7, with TRBD2 matching over 7 bases. The CDR3 is made up of 16 amino acids. After removal of 0 bases from V and 2 bases from J, the junction contained 7 bases not matched to a gene. The germline V gene encodes CDR1 KGHSH and CDR2 LQKENI.

V usage is TRBV9 and J usage is TRBJ1-1; TRBD1 is a possible D gene (6 bases). V was trimmed by 6 bases and J by 4 bases, leaving 16 bases between them. Per germline, CDR1 SGDLS and CDR2 YYNGEE. This CDR3 has 14 amino acids. In nucleotides, the CDR3 is TGTGCCAGCACTAAACAGGGTACTGCCACTGAAGCTTTCTTT. The encoded protein is CASTKQGTATEAFF.

The chain carries TRBV29-1 and TRBJ2-1; 7 bases match TRBD1. V trimming: 4 bases; J trimming: 12 bases; junction bases outside the gene matches: 15. There are 14 residues in the CDR3. Germline CDR1 and CDR2: SQVTM and ANQGSEA. In DNA form, the CDR3 reads TGCAGCGTTGTGGGGCTGACAGGGTCGGTTGGGCAGTTCTTC. Encoded protein: CSVVGLTGSVGQFF.

The chain links TRBV6-5 to TRBJ2-3, with D perhaps matching TRBD1 (6 bases). V dropped 2 bases and J dropped 5 bases, with 14 bases sitting between them. CDR1 is MNHEY and CDR2 is SVGAGI in the germline V gene. The CDR3 has 15 amino acids. CDR3 sequence reads: CASSYGTPSQDTQYF. For the CDR3, the DNA is TGTGCCAGCAGTTACGGGACACCGTCTCAAGATACGCAGTATTTT.

This chain connects TRBV3-1 (or the pseudogene TRBV3-2) to TRBJ1-2; 7 bases agree with TRBD1. The CDR3 consists of 14 residues. Germline CDR1 is LGHDT and CDR2 is YNNKEL (reference sequence). V lost 4 bases, J lost 6 bases, and 8 bases stayed unmatched. The CDR3 nucleotides are TGTGCCAGCAGCCCCACGACAGGGTCAAATGGCTACACCTTC. Its protein is CASSPTTGSNGYTF.

The chain couples TRBV29-1 to TRBJ2-7; 10 bases map to TRBD1. V lost 5 bases, J lost 3 bases, and 1 base stayed unmatched. The CDR3 has 12 residues. CDR1 is SQVTM, CDR2 ANQGSEA, per germline. The CDR3 sequence: CSVRTGGYEQYF. The DNA of the CDR3 is TGCAGCGTTCGGACAGGGGGCTACGAGCAGTACTTC.

The chain couples TRBV27 to TRBJ1-6, with D possibly matching TRBD1 (5 bases). V was trimmed by 6 bases and J by 6 bases, leaving 15 bases between them. CDR3 length equals 15 residues. Germline values: CDR1 MNHEY, CDR2 SMNVEV (reference sequence). The CDR3 here is CASRKLDSPNSPLHF. In nucleotides, the CDR3 is TGTGCCAGCAGGAAGCTCGACAGCCCTAATTCACCCCTCCACTTT.

This chain connects TRBV28 to TRBJ1-4; D is possibly TRBD1 (5 bases). Deletions cut 1 base from V and 4 bases from J, with 10 bases between. Germline assignment: CDR1 MDHEN and CDR2 SYDVKM. There are 15 residues in the CDR3. DNA of the CDR3: TGTGCCAGCAGTTTATCAACCGGGGGTAATGAAAAACTGTTTTTT. Encoded protein: CASSLSTGGNEKLFF.

The chain couples TRBV3-1 (or the pseudogene TRBV3-2) to TRBJ1-1; the D is unclear. Germline CDR1 is LGHDT and CDR2 is YNNKEL (reference sequence). The CDR3 is 19 residues long. Trimming pared 0 bases from V and 1 base from J, leaving 21 bases between. This chain's CDR3 is CASSQDRGLSEPWNTEAFF. CDR3 nucleotide sequence: TGTGCCAGCAGCCAAGATCGAGGTCTCTCAGAGCCCTGGAACACTGAAGCTTTCTTT.

The chain has TRBV7-9 and TRBJ2-3; 8 bases align to TRBD2. The CDR3 length is 17 residues. Germline CDR1 SEHNR, CDR2 FQNEAQ (reference sequence). J lost 0 bases, V lost 2 bases, and 7 bases had no gene match. CDR3 sequence: CASSLSFGGRSTDTQYF. The DNA for the CDR3 is TGTGCCAGCAGCTTATCCTTCGGCGGGAGGAGCACAGATACGCAGTATTTT.

This clone showed up just once. V is TRBV6-2 or TRBV6-3 and J is TRBJ1-6, with D possibly being TRBD1 (6 bases). V lost 6 bases and J lost 10, with 16 bases in between. The CDR3 has 14 amino acids. Germline V gene data show CDR1 as MNHEY and CDR2 as SVGEGT. The CDR3: CASSKGEPDSPLHF. The CDR3 DNA reads TGTGCCAGCAGCAAGGGGGAGCCTGACTCACCCCTCCACTTT.

The chain has TRBV7-3 and TRBJ2-2; 10 positions agree with TRBD2. The germline gives CDR1 SGHTA, CDR2 FQGTGA. The trim removed 2 bases at V and 2 bases at J, leaving 5 bases unmatched. The CDR3 totals 17 residues. CDR3 DNA sequence: TGTGCCAGCAGCTTAGGTGCTAGCGGGAGTAACACCGGGGAGCTGTTTTTT. It specifies CASSLGASGSNTGELFF.

The chain combines TRBV28 with TRBJ2-7; the match to TRBD2 covers 7 bases. This CDR3 comprises 20 residues. Germline loops: CDR1 MDHEN, CDR2 SYDVKM. Trimming removed 5 bases from V and 3 bases from J; junction bases left unmatched: 25. In nucleotides, the CDR3 is TGTGCCAGCAGTCGGGTAGAGCAGGTAGGGCCAGCGGGGAACGACTACGAGCAGTACTTC. Protein: CASSRVEQVGPAGNDYEQYF.

CDR3 residues: CASSRTGEKLFF. CDR3 DNA sequence: TGTGCCAGCAGCAGAACAGGGGAAAAACTGTTTTTT. The chain joins TRBV12-3 or TRBV12-4 to TRBJ1-4; D is possibly TRBD1 (6 bases). Trimming pared 6 bases from V and 8 bases from J, leaving 10 bases between. The CDR3 extends over 12 amino acids.

This clone was found once. The chain uses TRBV28 and TRBJ2-1, with D possibly being TRBD1 (5 bases). Germline V gene data show CDR1 as MDHEN and CDR2 as SYDVKM. The CDR3 spans 15 residues. V was trimmed by 6 bases and J by 2 bases, leaving 14 bases between them. The CDR3 bases are TGTGCCAGCAGGTACGGCGGACACCCCTACAATGAGCAGTTCTTC. It codes for CASRYGGHPYNEQFF.

The chain combines TRBV18 with TRBJ1-6; 8 bases are shared with TRBD1. CDR3 length: 14 amino acids. J was trimmed by 10 bases and V by 6 bases; bases with no gene match: 8. CDR1 is KGHSH, CDR2 LQKENI, per germline. The CDR3 loop reads CASSQGAGRSPLHF. The CDR3 DNA sequence: TGTGCCAGCTCCCAGGGGGCCGGGCGGTCACCCCTCCACTTT.

In its sample, this clone was seen once. The chain recombines TRBV19 with TRBJ1-3; the D is unclear. The CDR3 runs to 13 residues. V gave up 9 bases and J gave up 0 bases, with 9 bases separating them. Germline V gene sequence: CDR1 LNHDA, CDR2 SQIVND (reference sequence). The CDR3 DNA reads as TGTGCCAGCCGCGCCATCTCTGGAAACACCATATATTTT. It yields the protein CASRAISGNTIYF.

The CDR3 DNA is TGCGCCAGCAGCCCCGGTGACATGAACACTGAAGCTTTCTTT. Encoded protein: CASSPGDMNTEAFF. This sequence joins TRBV5-1 and TRBJ1-1; D gene ambiguous. CDR3 size: 14 residues. Deletions cut 4 bases from V and 0 bases from J, with 10 bases between. The V gene's germline CDR1 is SGHRS and CDR2 YFSETQ.